This T cell receptor (beta chain) was documented in a study of blood T cell repertoires in COVID-19. The wider study: Italy, Spain and the United States were the sources of the convalescent and acute COVID-19 samples.

V lost 0 bases and J lost 0, with 13 bases in between. CDR3 length equals 17 residues. Germline loops: CDR1 SGHRS, CDR2 YFSETQ. Authors' analysis steps: Reference gene primer amplification yielded estimated nucleated cell counts. The assay was immunoSEQ multiplex PCR, and TCRdb's table has in-frame clones only and misses some. That table gives V, J and clone size, and the DNA gave D and trimming. The sample shows around 100,000 clones, approximately 89% of them seen only once. The chain carries TRBV5-1 and TRBJ2-1, with no clear D. The sequencing input was peripheral blood. The TCR sequence derives from a man aged 40-55 years with acute or convalescent COVID-19. This chain's CDR3 is CASSLAGPPSSYNEQFF. The CDR3 DNA reads as TGCGCCAGCAGCTTGGCCGGTCCCCCAAGCTCCTACAATGAGCAGTTCTTC.